These 14 T cell receptor beta chains were sequenced from one sample in a study of cytomegalovirus exposure and HLA in healthy donors. It was with 60 Vbeta and 13 Jbeta primers that the PCR ran. Using immunoSEQ multiplex PCR, the repertoire was profiled, and TCRdb retains in-frame clones only, with some absent. The sample shows 90,000 or so clones, 55% to 75% of them seen only once. Material for sequencing was PBMCs. These receptors all come from a woman between 18 and 30 years old in good health and CMV-seropositive.

The rearrangement joins TRBV5-4 to TRBJ1-1, with TRBD1 as a possible D gene (5 bases). V lost 0 bases, J lost 1 base, and 19 bases lay in between. The CDR3 length is 18 residues. Looked up from germline, CDR1 is SGHNT and CDR2 is YYREEE (reference sequence). The CDR3, as DNA: TGTGCCAGCAGCTTGGGTTTGGGGGGACTTGGGGGGAACACTGAAGCTTTCTTT. This encodes CASSLGLGGLGGNTEAFF. Full variable domain (rest looked up from reference TRBV5-4 and TRBJ1-1): ETGVTQSPTHLIKTRGQQVTLRCSSQSGHNTVSWYQQALGQGPQFIFQYYREEENGRGNFPPRFSGLQFPNYSSELNVNALELDDSALYLCASSLGLGGLGGNTEAFFGQGTRLTVV.

This clone was observed a few times. The gene calls are TRBV27 and TRBJ1-1; possibly TRBD1 for D (5 bases). In germline, CDR1 is MNHEY, CDR2 SMNVEV (reference sequence). CDR3 length: 15 residues. Trimming took off 0 bases at V and 4 bases at J, with 12 bases between the two ends. The CDR3, as DNA: TGTGCCAGCAGTTTATCGTTGAGCGGGGGCACTGAAGCTTTCTTT. Amino acids: CASSLSLSGGTEAFF.

The chain couples TRBV7-6 to TRBJ2-5; D is possibly TRBD1 (6 bases). Matching the DNA end better, TRBJ2-7 makes the J call doubtful. The germline V gene encodes CDR1 SGHVS and CDR2 FNYEAQ. There are 16 residues in the CDR3. For the CDR3, the DNA is TGTGCCAGCAGCTTAGGGGACATAACGTCCCCCTACGAGCAGTACTTC. Translation: CASSLGDITSPYEQYF.

The rearrangement joins TRBV29-1 to TRBJ2-3; 8 bases are shared with TRBD2. The length of the CDR3 is 12 residues. Germline assignment: CDR1 SQVTM and CDR2 ANQGSEA. With 5 bases clipped from V and 6 bases from J, the junction kept 4 bases outside the gene matches. CDR3 loop: CSVRPGGDTQYF. In DNA, the CDR3 is TGCAGCGTTAGGCCGGGGGGGGATACGCAGTATTTT.

The chain joins TRBV7-9 to TRBJ2-2, with D unresolved. The germline gives CDR1 SEHNR, CDR2 FQNEAQ (reference sequence). The CDR3 spans 14 residues. V was cut by 3 bases and J by 3 bases, with 8 bases left in between. This CDR3 reads CASSFYRDTGELFF. In nucleotides, the CDR3 is TGTGCCAGCAGCTTTTATCGGGACACCGGGGAGCTGTTTTTT.

The V gene is TRBV14, the J gene TRBJ2-7; TRBD1 might be the D (5 bases). From germline, CDR1 is SGHDN and CDR2 FVKESK. The CDR3 has 16 residues. Trimming shortened V by 0 bases and J by 2 bases, and 14 bases separated the two germline ends. The CDR3 sequence is CASSQEGRVGAYEQYF. CDR3 nucleotide sequence: TGTGCCAGCAGCCAAGAGGGCAGGGTAGGGGCCTACGAGCAGTACTTC. The complete variable domain, with remaining parts taken from reference TRBV14 and TRBJ2-7, reads EAGVTQFPSHSVIEKGQTVTLRCDPISGHDNLYWYRRVMGKEIKFLLHFVKESKQDESGMPNNRFLAERTGGTYSTLKVQPAELEDSGVYFCASSQEGRVGAYEQYFGPGTRLTVT.

The CDR3 spells CASTGTEHNSPLHF. CDR3 sequence (DNA): TGTGCCAGTACTGGGACAGAGCATAATTCACCCCTCCACTTT. The chain joins TRBV19 to TRBJ1-6; TRBD1 aligns across 7 bases. V was pared by 7 bases and J by 5 bases, with 5 bases of the junction left unmatched. CDR3 length: 14 residues. Looked up from germline, CDR1 is LNHDA and CDR2 is SQIVND (reference sequence).

This clone was counted once. The chain employs TRBV28 and TRBJ2-7; 7 bases match TRBD1. With V trimmed by 6 bases and J by 1 base, 9 bases remained unmatched. The CDR3 has 15 residues. Looked up from germline, CDR1 is MDHEN and CDR2 is SYDVKM. DNA of the CDR3: TGTGCCAGCAGGGCAGGGGGATCCCCTTCCTACGAGCAGTACTTC. Protein sequence: CASRAGGSPSYEQYF.

V gene TRBV9 combines with J gene TRBJ1-2, with D possibly matching TRBD1 (5 bases). Germline CDR1 reads SGDLS; CDR2 reads YYNGEE. Trimming removed 4 bases from V and 4 bases from J, with 17 bases in between. This CDR3 comprises 15 residues. CDR3 protein: CASSPRAVQGYGYTF. The CDR3 nucleotides read TGTGCCAGCAGCCCCCGTGCGGTTCAGGGCTATGGCTACACCTTC.

The chain carries TRBV18 and TRBJ2-7, with TRBD2 matching over 12 bases. Germline CDR1 KGHSH, CDR2 LQKENI. This CDR3 spans 14 amino acids. J lost 5 bases, V lost 6 bases, and 5 bases had no gene match. The CDR3 coding sequence is TGTGCCAGCTCCCCCCTAGCGGGAGGGCACGAGCAGTACTTC. Translating it yields CASSPLAGGHEQYF.

This clone was seen only a few times. A read error may account for a junction end that differs from germline. V gene TRBV7-7 combines with J gene TRBJ2-2, with TRBD2 matching over 13 bases. Germline loops: CDR1 SSHAT, CDR2 FNYEAQ (reference sequence). The CDR3 loop spans 19 amino acids. The CDR3 nucleotides are TGTGCTAGCAGCTCGGGCGGGACTAGCGGGAACTCGAACACCGGGGAGCTGTTTTTT. Translated: CASSSGGTSGNSNTGELFF. The full variable domain, in which reference TRBV7-7 and TRBJ2-2 provide the parts outside the CDR3, is GAGVSQSPRYKVTKRGQDVTLRCDPISSHATLYWYQQALGQGPEFLTYFNYEAQPDKSGLPSDRFSAERPEGSISTLTIQRTEQRDSAMYRCASSSGGTSGNSNTGELFFGEGSRLTVL.

This clone was counted a few times. At one of its ends the junction is not consistent with the germline gene, which may arise from a read error. The chain joins TRBV11-2 to TRBJ2-7; D perhaps matches TRBD1 (6 bases). The CDR3 covers 16 residues. Germline V gene sequence: CDR1 SGHAT, CDR2 FQNNGV. In DNA form, the CDR3 reads TGCGCCAGCAGCCAAGGGCCCCAGGGGTACCACTACGAGCAGTACTTC. Its protein is CASSQGPQGYHYEQYF.

This clone was detected only once. This rearrangement joins TRBV29-1 to TRBJ2-1; 9 bases map to TRBD2. Germline CDR1 SQVTM, CDR2 ANQGSEA. The CDR3 sequence is 15 residues long. This CDR3 is CSGESGRPGYNEQFF. The CDR3 coding sequence is TGCTCGGGGGAGAGCGGGAGGCCGGGCTACAATGAGCAGTTCTTC.

The V gene is TRBV6-5, the J gene TRBJ2-5, with TRBD1 matching over 7 bases. Trimming at V came to 0 bases and at J to 5 bases, leaving 0 bases not matched to a gene. CDR1 is MNHEY and CDR2 is SVGAGI in the germline V gene. The CDR3 sequence is 13 residues long. Here the CDR3 reads CASSYSQGETQYF. CDR3 nucleotides: TGTGCCAGCAGTTACTCACAGGGGGAGACCCAGTACTTC.